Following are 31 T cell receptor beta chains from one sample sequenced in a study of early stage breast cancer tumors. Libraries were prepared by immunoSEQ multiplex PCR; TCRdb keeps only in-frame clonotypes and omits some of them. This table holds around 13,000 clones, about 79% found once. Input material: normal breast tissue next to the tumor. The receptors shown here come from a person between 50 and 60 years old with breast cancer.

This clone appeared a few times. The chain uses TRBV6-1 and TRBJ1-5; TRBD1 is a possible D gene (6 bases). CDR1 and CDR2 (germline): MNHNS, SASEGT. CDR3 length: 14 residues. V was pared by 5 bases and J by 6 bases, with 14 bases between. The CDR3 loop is CASSTGYPSQPQHF. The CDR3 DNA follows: TGTGCCAGCAGTACAGGGTATCCCAGTCAGCCCCAGCATTTT.

CDR3 nucleotides: TGTGCCAGCAGTTATGTGGACTCTGGGGCCAACGTCCTGACTTTC. It translates to CASSYVDSGANVLTF. This chain connects TRBV6-6 to TRBJ2-6; the D is unclear. Germline CDR1 is MNHNY and CDR2 is SVGAGI (reference sequence). There are 15 residues in the CDR3. V was clipped by 3 bases and J by 0 bases, with 6 bases between them.

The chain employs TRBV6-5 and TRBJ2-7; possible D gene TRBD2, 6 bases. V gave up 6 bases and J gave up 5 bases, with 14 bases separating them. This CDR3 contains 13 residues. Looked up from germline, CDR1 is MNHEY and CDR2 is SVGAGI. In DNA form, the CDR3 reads TGTGCCAGCAGCCTTAGAGGGAGGAACGAGCAGTACTTC. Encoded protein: CASSLRGRNEQYF.

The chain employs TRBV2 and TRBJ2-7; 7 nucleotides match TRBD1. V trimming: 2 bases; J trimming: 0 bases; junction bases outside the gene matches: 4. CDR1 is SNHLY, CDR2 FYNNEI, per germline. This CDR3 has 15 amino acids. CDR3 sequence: CASSEITGDSYEQYF. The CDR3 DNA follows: TGTGCCAGCAGTGAAATTACAGGGGACTCCTACGAGCAGTACTTC.

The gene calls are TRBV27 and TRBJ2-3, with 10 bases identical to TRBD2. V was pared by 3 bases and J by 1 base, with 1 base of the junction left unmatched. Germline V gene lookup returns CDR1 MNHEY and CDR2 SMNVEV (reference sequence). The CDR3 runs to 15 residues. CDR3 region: CASSLLAGGTDTQYF. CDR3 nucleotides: TGTGCCAGCAGTTTGCTAGCGGGGGGCACAGATACGCAGTATTTT.

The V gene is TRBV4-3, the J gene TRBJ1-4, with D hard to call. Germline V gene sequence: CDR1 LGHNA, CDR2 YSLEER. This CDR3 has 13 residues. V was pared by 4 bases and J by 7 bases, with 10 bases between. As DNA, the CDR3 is TGCGCCAGCAGCCCCGGAGAGGGTGAAAAACTGTTTTTT. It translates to CASSPGEGEKLFF.

The CDR3 spells CASSDLLGNEQFF. The DNA of the CDR3 is TGTGCCAGCAGTGACCTCCTAGGGAATGAGCAGTTCTTC. The chain couples TRBV6-1 to TRBJ2-1; no clear D gene. Germline-derived CDR1 and CDR2 are MNHNS and SASEGT. Trimming shortened V by 3 bases and J by 7 bases, and 10 bases separated the two germline ends. There are 13 residues in the CDR3.

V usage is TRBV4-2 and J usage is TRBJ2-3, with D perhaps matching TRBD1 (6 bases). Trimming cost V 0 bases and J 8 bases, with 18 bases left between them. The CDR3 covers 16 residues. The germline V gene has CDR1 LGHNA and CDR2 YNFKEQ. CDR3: CASSQDGAGAVATQYF. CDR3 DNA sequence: TGTGCCAGCAGCCAAGATGGCGCAGGGGCGGTGGCTACGCAGTATTTT.

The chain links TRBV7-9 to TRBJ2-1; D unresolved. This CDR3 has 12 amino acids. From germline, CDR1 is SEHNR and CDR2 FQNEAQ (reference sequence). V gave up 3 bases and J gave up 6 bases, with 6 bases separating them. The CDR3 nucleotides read TGTGCCAGCAGCTTCCTCACCAATGAGCAGTTCTTC. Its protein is CASSFLTNEQFF. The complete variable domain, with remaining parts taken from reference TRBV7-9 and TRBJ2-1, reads DTGVSQNPRHKITKRGQNVTFRCDPISEHNRLYWYRQTLGQGPEFLTYFQNEAQLEKSRLLSDRFSAERPKGSFSTLEIQRTEQGDSAMYLCASSFLTNEQFFGPGTRLTVL.

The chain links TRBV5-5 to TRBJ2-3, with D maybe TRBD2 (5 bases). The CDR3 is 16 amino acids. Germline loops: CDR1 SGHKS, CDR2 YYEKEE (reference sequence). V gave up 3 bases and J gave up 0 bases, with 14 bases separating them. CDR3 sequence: CASSSGVRASTDTQYF. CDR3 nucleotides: TGTGCCAGCAGCTCCGGGGTGAGGGCAAGCACAGATACGCAGTATTTT.

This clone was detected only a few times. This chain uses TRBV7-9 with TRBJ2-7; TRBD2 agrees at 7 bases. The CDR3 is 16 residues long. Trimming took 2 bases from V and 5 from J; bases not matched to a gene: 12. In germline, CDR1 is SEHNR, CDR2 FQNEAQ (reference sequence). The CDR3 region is CASSLRPGQRDNEQYF. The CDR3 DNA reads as TGTGCCAGCAGCTTAAGGCCGGGGCAGCGGGATAACGAGCAGTACTTC.

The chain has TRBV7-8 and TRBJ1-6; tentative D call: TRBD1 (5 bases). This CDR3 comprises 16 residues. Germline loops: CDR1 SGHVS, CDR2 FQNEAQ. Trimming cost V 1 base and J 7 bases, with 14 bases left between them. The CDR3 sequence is CASSLVTGEMNSPLHF. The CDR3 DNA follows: TGTGCCAGCAGCTTAGTTACAGGAGAAATGAATTCACCCCTCCACTTT.

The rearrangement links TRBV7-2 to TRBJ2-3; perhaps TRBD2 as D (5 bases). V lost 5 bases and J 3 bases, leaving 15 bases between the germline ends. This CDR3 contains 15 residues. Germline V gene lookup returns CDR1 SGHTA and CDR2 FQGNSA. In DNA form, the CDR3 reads TGTGCCAGCAGCCCTTCCCTACTAGAAACAGATACGCAGTATTTT. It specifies CASSPSLLETDTQYF.

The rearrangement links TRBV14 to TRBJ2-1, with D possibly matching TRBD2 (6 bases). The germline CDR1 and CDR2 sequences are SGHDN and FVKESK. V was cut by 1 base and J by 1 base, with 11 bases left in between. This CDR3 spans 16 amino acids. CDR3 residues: CASSQVLGSSYNEQFF. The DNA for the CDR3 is TGTGCCAGCAGCCAAGTCCTCGGGAGTTCCTACAATGAGCAGTTCTTC.

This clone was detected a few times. CDR3: CASSLTRTGVDSEAFF. Here the CDR3 DNA reads TGCGCCAGCAGCTTGACCAGGACAGGTGTTGATTCTGAAGCTTTCTTT. The rearrangement joins TRBV5-1 to TRBJ1-1; 7 positions match TRBD1. V was pared by 1 base and J by 6 bases, with 12 bases of the junction left unmatched. The CDR3 consists of 16 residues. In germline, CDR1 is SGHRS, CDR2 YFSETQ.

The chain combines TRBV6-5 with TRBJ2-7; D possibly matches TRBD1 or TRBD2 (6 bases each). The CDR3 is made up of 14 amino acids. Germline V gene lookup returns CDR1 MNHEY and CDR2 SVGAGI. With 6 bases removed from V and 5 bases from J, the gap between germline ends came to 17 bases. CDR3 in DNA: TGTGCCAGCAGCTCGTTAGGGGGGACTGACGAGCAGTACTTC. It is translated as CASSSLGGTDEQYF.

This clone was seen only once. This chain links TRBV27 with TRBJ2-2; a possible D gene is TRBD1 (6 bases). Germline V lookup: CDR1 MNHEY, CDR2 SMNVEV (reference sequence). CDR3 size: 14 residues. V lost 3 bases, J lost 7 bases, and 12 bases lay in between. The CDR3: CASSFRQVGGELFF. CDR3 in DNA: TGTGCCAGCAGTTTCAGACAGGTTGGCGGGGAGCTGTTTTTT.

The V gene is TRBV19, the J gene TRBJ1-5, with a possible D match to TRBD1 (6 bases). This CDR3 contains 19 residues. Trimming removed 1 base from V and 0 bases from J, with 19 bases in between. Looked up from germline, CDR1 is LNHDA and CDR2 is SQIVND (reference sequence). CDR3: CASSIGRQGRRYSNQPQHF. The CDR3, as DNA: TGTGCCAGTAGTATAGGCCGGCAGGGGAGGAGGTATAGCAATCAGCCCCAGCATTTT.

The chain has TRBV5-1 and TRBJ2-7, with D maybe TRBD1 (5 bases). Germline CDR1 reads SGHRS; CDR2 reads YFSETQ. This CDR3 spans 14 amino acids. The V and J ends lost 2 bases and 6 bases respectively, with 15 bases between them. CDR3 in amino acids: CASSFRPGSLEQYF. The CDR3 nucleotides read TGCGCCAGCAGCTTTAGACCAGGGTCCCTCGAGCAGTACTTC.

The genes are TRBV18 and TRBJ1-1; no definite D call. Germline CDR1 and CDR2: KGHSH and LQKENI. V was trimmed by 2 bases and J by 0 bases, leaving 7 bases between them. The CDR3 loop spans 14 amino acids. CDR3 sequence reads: CASSPFDLNTEAFF. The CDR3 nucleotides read TGTGCCAGCTCACCATTTGATTTGAACACTGAAGCTTTCTTT. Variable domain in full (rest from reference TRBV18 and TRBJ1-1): NAGVMQNPRHLVRRRGQEARLRCSPMKGHSHVYWYRQLPEEGLKFMVYLQKENIIDESGMPKERFSAEFPKEGPSILRIQQVVRGDSAAYFCASSPFDLNTEAFFGQGTRLTVV.

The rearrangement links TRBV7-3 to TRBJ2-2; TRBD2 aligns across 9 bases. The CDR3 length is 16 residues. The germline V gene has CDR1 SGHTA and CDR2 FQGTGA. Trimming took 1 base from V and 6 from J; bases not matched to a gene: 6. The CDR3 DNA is TGTGCCAGCAGCTTAAAGGCGGGAGGGCCCTCCGGGGAGCTGTTTTTT. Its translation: CASSLKAGGPSGELFF.

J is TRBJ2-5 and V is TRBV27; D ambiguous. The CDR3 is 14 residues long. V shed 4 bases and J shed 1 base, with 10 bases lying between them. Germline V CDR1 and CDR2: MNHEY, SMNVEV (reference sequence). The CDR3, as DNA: TGTGCCAGCAGTTGGTTAGAAAGCCAAGAGACCCAGTACTTC. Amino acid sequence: CASSWLESQETQYF.

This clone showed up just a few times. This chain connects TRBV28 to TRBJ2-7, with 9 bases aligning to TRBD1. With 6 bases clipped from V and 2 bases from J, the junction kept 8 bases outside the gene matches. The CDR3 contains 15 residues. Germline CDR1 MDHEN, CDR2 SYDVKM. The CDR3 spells CASSDGTGNAYEQYF. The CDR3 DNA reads TGTGCCAGCAGCGATGGGACAGGGAACGCCTACGAGCAGTACTTC.

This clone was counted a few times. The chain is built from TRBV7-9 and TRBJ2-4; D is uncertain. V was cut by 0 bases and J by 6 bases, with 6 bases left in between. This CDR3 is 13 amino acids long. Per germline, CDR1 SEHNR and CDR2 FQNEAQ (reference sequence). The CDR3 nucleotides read TGTGCCAGCAGCTTAGCTAACCTAAACATTCAGTACTTC. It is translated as CASSLANLNIQYF.

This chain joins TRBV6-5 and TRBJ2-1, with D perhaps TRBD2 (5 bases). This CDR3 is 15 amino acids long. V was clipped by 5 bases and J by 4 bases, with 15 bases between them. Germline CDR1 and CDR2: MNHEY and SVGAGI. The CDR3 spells CASSPRRRGYNEQFF. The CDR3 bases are TGTGCCAGCAGTCCAAGACGGCGCGGGTACAATGAGCAGTTCTTC.

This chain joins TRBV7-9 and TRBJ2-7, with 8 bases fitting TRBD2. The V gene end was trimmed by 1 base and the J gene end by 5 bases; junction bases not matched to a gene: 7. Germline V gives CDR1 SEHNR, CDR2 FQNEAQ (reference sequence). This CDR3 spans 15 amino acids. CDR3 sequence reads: CASSLGAGVKDEQYF. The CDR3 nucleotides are TGTGCCAGCAGCTTAGGAGCGGGAGTAAAGGACGAGCAGTACTTC.

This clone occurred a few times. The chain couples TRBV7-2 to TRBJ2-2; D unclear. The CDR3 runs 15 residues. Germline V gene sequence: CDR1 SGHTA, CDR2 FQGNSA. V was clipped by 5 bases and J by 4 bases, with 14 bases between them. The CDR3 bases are TGTGCCAGCAGCCCACAGACGACGGGCACCGGGGAGCTGTTTTTT. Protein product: CASSPQTTGTGELFF.

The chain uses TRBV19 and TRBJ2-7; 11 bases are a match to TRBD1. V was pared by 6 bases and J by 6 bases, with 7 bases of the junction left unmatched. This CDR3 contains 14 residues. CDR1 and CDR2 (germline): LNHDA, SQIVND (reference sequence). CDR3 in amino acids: CASSRDRGFGEQYF. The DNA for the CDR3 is TGTGCCAGTAGCCGGGACAGGGGGTTTGGCGAGCAGTACTTC.

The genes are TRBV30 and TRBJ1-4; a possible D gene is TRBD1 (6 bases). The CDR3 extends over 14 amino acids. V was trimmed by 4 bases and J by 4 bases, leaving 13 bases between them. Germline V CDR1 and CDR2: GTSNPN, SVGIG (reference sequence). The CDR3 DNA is TGTGCCTGGAAGGGGGGCATACTTAATGAAAAACTGTTTTTT. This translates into CAWKGGILNEKLFF.

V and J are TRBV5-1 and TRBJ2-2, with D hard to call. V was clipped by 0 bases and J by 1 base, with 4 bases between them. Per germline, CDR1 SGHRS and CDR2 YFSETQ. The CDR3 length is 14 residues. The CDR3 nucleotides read TGCGCCAGCAGCTTGGACCAGAACACCGGGGAGCTGTTTTTT. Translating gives CASSLDQNTGELFF.

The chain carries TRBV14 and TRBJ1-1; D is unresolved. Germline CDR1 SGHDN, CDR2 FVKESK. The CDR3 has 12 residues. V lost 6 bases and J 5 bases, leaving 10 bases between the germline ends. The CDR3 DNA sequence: TGTGCCAGCAGGGCACCGGGGACTGAAGCTTTCTTT. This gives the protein CASRAPGTEAFF.